A selection of T cell receptor beta chains follows, all from one sample in a study of shared clonotypes between healthy human individuals. Assay: immunoSEQ multiplex PCR; the TCRdb copy retains only in-frame clones and omits some. This sample has about 380,000 clones, with about 96% found just once. The material sequenced was memory CD8+ T cells sorted from blood. These receptors were taken from a man aged 25-45 years in good health. CDR3s include the opening cysteine and the closing phenylalanine or tryptophan. The D gene is left open where the match is weak. Expanded clones are given a class, and other clones once, few, many or no size at all.

d_call: -
j_call: TRBJ1-2
v_call: TRBV19
cdr3_length: 14
clone_size: -
cdr3_nt: TGTGCCAGTAGTATTAGGTCCGGGACCTATGGCTACACCTTC
cdr3_aa: CASSIRSGTYGYTF

d_call: -
j_call: TRBJ2-6
v_call: TRBV27
cdr3_length: 15
clone_size: -
cdr3_nt: TGTGCCAGCAGTTTATCCCGGTACGGGGCCAACGTCCTGACTTTC
cdr3_aa: CASSLSRYGANVLTF

d_call: TRBD1
j_call: TRBJ2-7
v_call: TRBV5-1
cdr3_length: 15
clone_size: -
cdr3_nt: TGCGCCAGCAGCTTGGGGGACAGGGAGGGCTACGAGCAGTACTTC
cdr3_aa: CASSLGDREGYEQYF

d_call: -
j_call: TRBJ1-1
v_call: TRBV19
cdr3_length: 13
clone_size: -
cdr3_nt: TGTGCCAGTAGTATAGTGGGGGGCACTGAAGCTTTCTTT
cdr3_aa: CASSIVGGTEAFF

d_call: TRBD2
j_call: TRBJ2-1
v_call: TRBV18
cdr3_length: 16
clone_size: -
cdr3_nt: TGTGCCAGCTCACCCTCCCCCGGGGGGATGGCGAATGAGCAGTTCTTC
cdr3_aa: CASSPSPGGMANEQFF

d_call: -
j_call: TRBJ1-2
v_call: TRBV6-5
cdr3_length: 13
clone_size: -
cdr3_nt: TGTGCCAGTCTTAGCAACAACGACTATGGCTACACCTTC
cdr3_aa: CASLSNNDYGYTF

d_call: -
j_call: TRBJ2-1
v_call: TRBV6-5
cdr3_length: 12
clone_size: -
cdr3_nt: TGTGCCAGCAGCCACGGGGGTAATGAGCAGTTCTTC
cdr3_aa: CASSHGGNEQFF

d_call: -
j_call: TRBJ2-7
v_call: TRBV2
cdr3_length: 14
clone_size: -
cdr3_nt: TGTGCCAGCATACCGGGACTTGCAGCTTACGAGCAGTACTTC
cdr3_aa: CASIPGLAAYEQYF

d_call: -
j_call: TRBJ1-5
v_call: TRBV11-2
cdr3_length: 15
clone_size: -
cdr3_nt: TGTGCCAGCAGCTGGGGTGTCGGGGGCAATCAGCCCCAGCATTTT
cdr3_aa: CASSWGVGGNQPQHF

d_call: -
j_call: TRBJ1-1
v_call: TRBV5-5
cdr3_length: 15
clone_size: -
cdr3_nt: TGTGCCAGCAGCTTGGGCTCCTCTTTGAACACTGAAGCTTTCTTT
cdr3_aa: CASSLGSSLNTEAFF

d_call: TRBD1
j_call: TRBJ2-5
v_call: TRBV18
cdr3_length: 14
clone_size: -
cdr3_nt: TGTGCCAGCTCGCCGCGGACAGGGCCAGAGACCCAGTACTTC
cdr3_aa: CASSPRTGPETQYF

d_call: TRBD2
j_call: TRBJ2-3
v_call: TRBV7-3
cdr3_length: 17
clone_size: -
cdr3_nt: TGTGCCAGCAGCTTAACCCCGGGACTAGCAAATGCAGATACGCAGTATTTT
cdr3_aa: CASSLTPGLANADTQYF

d_call: -
j_call: TRBJ2-2
v_call: TRBV28
cdr3_length: 16
clone_size: -
cdr3_nt: TGTGCCAGCAGTTTATCTCGCGGCCCGAACACCGGGGAGCTGTTTTTT
cdr3_aa: CASSLSRGPNTGELFF

d_call: TRBD2
j_call: TRBJ2-3
v_call: TRBV5-1
cdr3_length: 16
clone_size: -
cdr3_nt: TGCGCCAGCAGCTTGGAAGGTAGCGGGATTTTAGATACGCAGTATTTT
cdr3_aa: CASSLEGSGILDTQYF

d_call: TRBD2
j_call: TRBJ2-7
v_call: TRBV7-6
cdr3_length: 16
clone_size: -
cdr3_nt: TGTGCCAGCAGCGGCGGGGGGAGGGCCCTCGCCTACGAGCAGTACTTC
cdr3_aa: CASSGGGRALAYEQYF

d_call: TRBD1
j_call: TRBJ2-7
v_call: TRBV4-2
cdr3_length: 18
clone_size: -
cdr3_nt: TGTGCCAGCAGCCGAACCGGGACAGGGGCTTTGACCTCCTACGAGCAGTACTTC
cdr3_aa: CASSRTGTGALTSYEQYF

d_call: TRBD2
j_call: TRBJ2-1
v_call: TRBV5-1
cdr3_length: 17
clone_size: -
cdr3_nt: TGCGCCAGCAGCTTACAACCGGGACTAGCAGGAGGCAATGAGCAGTTCTTC
cdr3_aa: CASSLQPGLAGGNEQFF

d_call: -
j_call: TRBJ1-6
v_call: TRBV7-2
cdr3_length: 19
clone_size: -
cdr3_nt: TGTGCCAGCAGCTTTACGGCTAGGCGACAGGAAATCCAAAGGGTACCCCTCCACTTT
cdr3_aa: CASSFTARRQEIQRVPLHF

d_call: TRBD2
j_call: TRBJ2-1
v_call: TRBV9
cdr3_length: 16
clone_size: -
cdr3_nt: TGTGCCAGCAGCCCTCCTGGGACTAGCGGGAGAAATGAGCAGTTCTTC
cdr3_aa: CASSPPGTSGRNEQFF

d_call: -
j_call: TRBJ2-1
v_call: TRBV7-3
cdr3_length: 19
clone_size: once
cdr3_nt: TGTGCCAGCAGCTCCCAGTGGTACCGGGACTCAATATACTACAATGAGCAGTTCTTC
cdr3_aa: CASSSQWYRDSIYYNEQFF

d_call: TRBD1
j_call: TRBJ2-5
v_call: TRBV10-3
cdr3_length: 14
clone_size: -
cdr3_nt: TGTGCCATCAGTGCCCGGACAGGGGAAGAGACCCAGTACTTC
cdr3_aa: CAISARTGEETQYF

d_call: -
j_call: TRBJ2-3
v_call: TRBV29-1
cdr3_length: 10
clone_size: -
cdr3_nt: TGCAGCGCTAGCACAGATACGCAGTATTTT
cdr3_aa: CSASTDTQYF

d_call: TRBD1
j_call: TRBJ1-5
v_call: TRBV5-4
cdr3_length: 17
clone_size: -
cdr3_nt: TGTGCCAGCAGCTTGCAGGGGGTGGTGGGGACCAATCAGCCCCAGCATTTT
cdr3_aa: CASSLQGVVGTNQPQHF

d_call: -
j_call: TRBJ1-1
v_call: TRBV9
cdr3_length: 14
clone_size: -
cdr3_nt: TGTGCCAGCAGCGTACAGGGGAGGGACACTGAAGCTTTCTTT
cdr3_aa: CASSVQGRDTEAFF

d_call: -
j_call: TRBJ2-7
v_call: TRBV7-6
cdr3_length: 15
clone_size: -
cdr3_nt: TGTGCCAGCAGCCAGAGATCGGGAGGGGGCTCCGAGCAGTACTTC
cdr3_aa: CASSQRSGGGSEQYF

d_call: -
j_call: TRBJ1-2
v_call: TRBV2
cdr3_length: 12
clone_size: -
cdr3_nt: TGTGCCAGCAGTGGGGGGGTCAATGGCTACACCTTC
cdr3_aa: CASSGGVNGYTF

d_call: -
j_call: TRBJ2-3
v_call: TRBV6-4
cdr3_length: 15
clone_size: once
cdr3_nt: TGTGCCAGCTCCCCATTCAGCGGGAGCACAGATACGCAGTATTTT
cdr3_aa: CASSPFSGSTDTQYF